The sequence of this T cell receptor beta chain was determined in a study of early T cells in non-severe SARS-CoV-2 infection. Study overall: Investigators sequenced bulk RNA drawn from unsorted whole blood, and chains remained unpaired. Overall study findings and caveats: VDJdb matching favored anti-spike CD8 responses, missing private and CD4 specificities.

Attachment of unique molecular identifiers was made to individual cDNA molecules. Each CDR3 protein is one row after TCRdb ran MiXCR on the 5' RACE reads. The data show about 28,000 distinct CDR3 sequences, about 5.7% seen once. Germline assignment: CDR1 SEHNR and CDR2 FQNEAQ (reference sequence). The CDR3 totals 14 residues. By share, this clonotype counts as medium-sized. Its specificity is not known. A read error may produce the germline difference seen at one junction end. What was sequenced was whole blood. The J gene is TRBJ2-3, the V gene TRBV7-9; D is perhaps TRBD2 (6 bases). The origin of this receptor is an adult who was a healthcare worker with PCR-confirmed SARS-CoV-2 infection or an uninfected control (not recorded which). DNA for the CDR3: TGCGCCAGCAGCTCCAGCGGGAGCACAGATACGCAGTATTTT. Protein: CASSSSGSTDTQYF. The whole variable domain, filled in from reference TRBV7-9 and TRBJ2-3, reads DTGVSQNPRHKITKRGQNVTFRCDPISEHNRLYWYRQTLGQGPEFLTYFQNEAQLEKSRLLSDRFSAERPKGSFSTLEIQRTEQGDSAMYLCASSSSGSTDTQYFGPGTRLTVL.